One and the same sample provided the 12 T cell receptor beta chains below, sequenced in a study of shared clonotypes between healthy human individuals. Naive CD8 cells lacked CD45RO, underwent positive selection for CCR7 and left out terminally differentiated effector memory CD45RA+ cells. Using immunoSEQ multiplex PCR, the repertoire was profiled, and TCRdb retains in-frame clones only, with some absent. The table has millions of clones, approximately 95% seen once. Sequenced: naive CD8+ T cells sorted from blood. The receptors here all came from a man aged 18 to 30 in good health.

This rearrangement joins TRBV10-3 to TRBJ1-1, with 10 bases that match TRBD1. The CDR3 is 18 residues long. The V gene end was trimmed by 2 bases and the J gene end by 5 bases; junction bases not matched to a gene: 14. CDR1 ENHRY and CDR2 SYGVKD come from the germline V gene. DNA for the CDR3: TGTGCCATCAGTGAGGGAAAAAGGGACAGGGGTACCAGTACTGAAGCTTTCTTT. The encoded protein is CAISEGKRDRGTSTEAFF.

J is TRBJ1-1 and V is TRBV28; 7 bases map to TRBD1. Germline CDR1 and CDR2: MDHEN and SYDVKM. J was trimmed by 9 bases and V by 4 bases; bases with no gene match: 8. The CDR3 loop spans 13 amino acids. The CDR3 nucleotides are TGTGCCAGCAGTTCCGGGACAGTTATTCAAGCTTTCTTT. Protein sequence: CASSSGTVIQAFF.

To note about this clone: This sample includes further DNA sequences coding for the same CDR3. The rearrangement links TRBV5-6 to TRBJ1-6, with no clear D. Trimming took 0 bases from V and 0 from J, leaving 7 bases between them. Germline V gene lookup returns CDR1 SGHDT and CDR2 YYEEEE. The CDR3 runs to 16 residues. CDR3 sequence: CASSLVGSSYNSPLHF. The CDR3 coding sequence is TGTGCCAGCAGCTTGGTAGGGAGCTCCTATAATTCACCCCTCCACTTT.

The chain joins TRBV4-3 to TRBJ2-7; the match to TRBD1 covers 11 bases. The CDR3 contains 16 residues. V lost 2 bases, J lost 5 bases, and 8 bases stayed unmatched. In germline, CDR1 is LGHNA, CDR2 YSLEER. In DNA, the CDR3 is TGCGCCAGCAGCCAATATGGACAGGGGGCTGTCAACGAGCAGTACTTC. Encoded protein: CASSQYGQGAVNEQYF.

This clone was seen once. This chain joins TRBV6-1 and TRBJ2-1; D may match TRBD1 or TRBD2 (5 bases each). V shed 7 bases and J shed 5 bases, with 15 bases lying between them. Germline V gene lookup returns CDR1 MNHNS and CDR2 SASEGT. This CDR3 has 14 amino acids. The CDR3 nucleotides read TGTGCCAGCACCACCGGGACGGCGGACAATGAGCAGTTCTTC. Translated: CASTTGTADNEQFF.

The chain has TRBV4-1 and TRBJ1-2; 7 bases line up with TRBD1. V was clipped by 0 bases and J by 8 bases; unmatched bases: 9. Germline V CDR1 and CDR2: MGHRA, YSYEKL. This CDR3 contains 15 residues. The CDR3 DNA sequence: TGCGCCAGCAGCCAAGACAGGGGGTCGGGGAACGGCTACACCTTC. This sequence encodes CASSQDRGSGNGYTF.

The J gene is TRBJ2-3, the V gene TRBV21-1; the D segment call TRBD1 is taken from the table without a DNA check. TRBV21-1 is an annotated pseudogene. This CDR3 has 17 amino acids. The CDR3 protein is CASSKGSDRKSSDTQYF. In nucleotides, the CDR3 is TGTGCCAGCAGCAAGGGGTCAGACAGGAAATCGTCAGATACGCAGTATTTT.

The rearrangement uses TRBV29-1 and TRBJ1-1; 9 bases align to TRBD1. Germline V CDR1 and CDR2: SQVTM, ANQGSEA. With 5 bases clipped from V and 0 bases from J, the junction kept 10 bases outside the gene matches. The CDR3 length is 16 residues. The CDR3 region is CSVRKGQGFMNTEAFF. The CDR3 DNA reads TGCAGCGTTCGCAAGGGACAGGGATTCATGAACACTGAAGCTTTCTTT.

The genes are TRBV11-2 and TRBJ2-7; TRBD2 agrees at 9 bases. The V gene end was trimmed by 1 base and the J gene end by 4 bases; junction bases not matched to a gene: 5. The germline V gene has CDR1 SGHAT and CDR2 FQNNGV. The CDR3 covers 15 residues. CDR3 in DNA: TGTGCCAGCAGCTTAGTTAGCGGGAGAGATTACGAGCAGTACTTC. As protein: CASSLVSGRDYEQYF.

The chain couples TRBV30 to TRBJ1-1; D is uncertain. Trimming cost V 2 bases and J 1 base, with 20 bases left between them. This CDR3 comprises 17 residues. Germline V gene lookup returns CDR1 GTSNPN and CDR2 SVGIG (reference sequence). CDR3 sequence (DNA): TGTGCCTGGAGTCCCCGACTCGGGCCCGGTGCGAACACTGAAGCTTTCTTT. It codes for CAWSPRLGPGANTEAFF.

The chain employs TRBV5-6 and TRBJ1-1; 10 bases are a match to TRBD1. The CDR3 runs 18 residues. Trimming removed 0 bases from V and 1 base from J; junction bases left unmatched: 9. In germline, CDR1 is SGHDT, CDR2 YYEEEE. CDR3 sequence: CASSLAVGTGVPNTEAFF. The CDR3 DNA is TGTGCCAGCAGCTTGGCAGTTGGGACAGGGGTTCCGAACACTGAAGCTTTCTTT.

The rearrangement uses TRBV29-1 and TRBJ2-1; D not certain. Germline lookup yields CDR1 SQVTM and CDR2 ANQGSEA. V was pared by 0 bases and J by 7 bases, with 7 bases between. The CDR3 has 12 amino acids. The CDR3 sequence is CSVEEVRNEQFF. The CDR3 nucleotides are TGCAGCGTTGAAGAAGTGAGGAATGAGCAGTTCTTC.